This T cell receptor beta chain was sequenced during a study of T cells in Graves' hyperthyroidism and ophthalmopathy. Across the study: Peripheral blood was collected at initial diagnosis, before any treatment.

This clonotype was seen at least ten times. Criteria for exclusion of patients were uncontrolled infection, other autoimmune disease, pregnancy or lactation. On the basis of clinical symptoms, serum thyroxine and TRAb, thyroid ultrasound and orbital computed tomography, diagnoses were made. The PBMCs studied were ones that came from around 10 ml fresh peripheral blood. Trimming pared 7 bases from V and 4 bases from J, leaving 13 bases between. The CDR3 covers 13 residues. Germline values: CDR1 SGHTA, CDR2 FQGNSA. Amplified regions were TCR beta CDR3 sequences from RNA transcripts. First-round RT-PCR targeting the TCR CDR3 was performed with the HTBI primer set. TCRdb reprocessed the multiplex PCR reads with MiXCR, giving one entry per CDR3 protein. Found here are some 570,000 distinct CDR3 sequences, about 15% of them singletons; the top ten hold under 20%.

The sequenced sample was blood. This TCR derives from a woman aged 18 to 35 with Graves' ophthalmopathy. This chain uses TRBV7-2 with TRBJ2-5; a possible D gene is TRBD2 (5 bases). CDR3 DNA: TGTGCCAGCACTATCTTCGGAGGAGAGACCCAGTACTTC. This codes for CASTIFGGETQYF.